The clone carrying this T cell receptor beta chain was observed a single time. Within the sample, other DNA sequences also encode this same CDR3. Sequencing used immunoSEQ multiplex PCR; TCRdb keeps in-frame clones, though not all of them. The sample has 2.3 million or so clones, approximately 95% seen once. The record originates from a study of shared clonotypes between healthy human individuals. Study-wide background: Ranging from 18 to 49 in age, donors were a couple of women and a few men.

Caucasian adults living in Nashville, Tennessee, provided all samples. What was sequenced was naive CD4+ T cells from PBMCs. The subset denotes: CD45RA+ positively selected. This TCR was sampled from a man aged 18 to 35 in good health. Some clones in this sample may be carry-over from other donors' samples.

The DNA of the CDR3 is TGTGCCAGCAGCAAGGGGGGCAATCAGCCCCAGCATTTT. Translated: CASSKGGNQPQHF. The chain employs TRBV6-5 and TRBJ1-5, with a possible D match to TRBD1 (6 bases). The CDR3 runs 13 residues. Germline V gene data show CDR1 as MNHEY and CDR2 as SVGAGI. Trimming cost V 6 bases and J 2 bases, with 8 bases left between them.